This T cell receptor beta chain was recorded in a study of neurological immune-mediated disorders. The authors made cDNA by 5'RACE with 10-nucleotide random UMIs. A single record per CDR3 protein comes from TCRdb applying MiXCR to the 5' RACE reads. Of some 50,000 distinct CDR3 sequences in the sample, around 2% are singletons; the top ten hold 2.2%. Between the trimmed V and J ends, which lost 5 bases and 9 bases, there was a span of 19 bases. Germline V gives CDR1 MNHEY, CDR2 SMNVEV (reference sequence). This CDR3 has 14 amino acids. This clonotype occurred many times. The chain employs TRBV27 and TRBJ1-1, with D possibly TRBD1 on 5 matching bases. This clonotype originated in a woman aged 40 to 50 with multiple sclerosis. Sequences were obtained from PBMCs. The DNA of the CDR3 is TGTGCCAGCAGTCTCGGTGGGGACGTAAGGAAAGCTTTCTTT. Translation: CASSLGGDVRKAFF.